The subject of this entry is one TCR beta chain. As yet, its antigen is unknown. CDR1 and CDR2 (germline): MNHNS, SASEGT. V was pared by 6 bases and J by 6 bases, with 15 bases between. The CDR3 totals 14 residues. The sample is drawn from a study of cytomegalovirus exposure and HLA in healthy donors. On the study more broadly: Sequencing of about 179 million T cells in an earlier analysis found more than 100 million unique TCR beta sequences. The study, taken as a whole, reports: Data from an earlier analysis indicated that most TCR beta V segments were productive either about 87% or about 30% of the time. Researchers reported in a later analysis that common viral pathogens appeared linked to several top clusters.

The PCR made use of 60 Vbeta and 13 Jbeta primers. TCRdb's table, derived via immunoSEQ multiplex PCR, lists solely in-frame clones and lacks some. The sample includes about 50,000 clones, over 60% of them seen just once. This chain connects TRBV6-1 to TRBJ2-1; D may be TRBD2 (6 bases). This TCR was recovered from a young man in good health and CMV-seropositive. The sequenced sample was PBMCs. CDR3 sequence (DNA): TGTGCCAGCAGACCCGGGACTTATAGCAATGAGCAGTTCTTC. This gives the protein CASRPGTYSNEQFF.